This is a list of T cell receptor beta chains from one sample in a study of shared clonotypes between healthy human individuals. The assay was immunoSEQ multiplex PCR, and TCRdb's table has in-frame clones only and misses some. The data contain about 2 million clones, around 96% of them seen just once; the ten biggest clones take up roughly 1.1%. The specimen was naive CD8+ T cells sorted from blood. These receptor sequences come from a man younger than 35 in good health. The CDR3 runs from the conserved cysteine through the conserved F or W. D genes are given only for firm matches.

v_call: TRBV19
j_call: TRBJ2-7
d_call: TRBD1
cdr3_nt: TGTGCCAGTAGCCCACAGGGGGCCCCTAGTGAGCAGTACTTC
cdr3_aa: CASSPQGAPSEQYF

v_call: TRBV7-6
j_call: TRBJ2-2
d_call: NA
cdr3_nt: TGTGCCAGCAGCCATCAAGTGGATGGCACCGGGGAGCTGTTTTTT
cdr3_aa: CASSHQVDGTGELFF

v_call: TRBV7-2
j_call: TRBJ2-1
d_call: NA
cdr3_nt: TGTGCCAGCAGCCCCGACGACTCTATTGAGCAGTTCTTC
cdr3_aa: CASSPDDSIEQFF

v_call: TRBV25-1
j_call: TRBJ1-4
d_call: TRBD1
cdr3_nt: TGTGCCAGCAGCCCGGGACAGGGGGCTGAAAAACTGTTTTTT
cdr3_aa: CASSPGQGAEKLFF

v_call: TRBV7-9
j_call: TRBJ1-4
d_call: TRBD1
cdr3_nt: TGTGCCAGCAATAGCGGACAGGCCCTTGATGAAAAACTGTTTTTT
cdr3_aa: CASNSGQALDEKLFF

v_call: TRBV27
j_call: TRBJ1-2
d_call: TRBD1
cdr3_nt: TGTGCCAGCACCCCTGCCCCGACAGGGACCTATGGCTACACCTTC
cdr3_aa: CASTPAPTGTYGYTF

v_call: TRBV5-1
j_call: TRBJ1-2
d_call: NA
cdr3_nt: TGCGCCAGCAGCTTGGAAGAGGTGCGACCTACGATCTATGGCTACACCTTC
cdr3_aa: CASSLEEVRPTIYGYTF

v_call: TRBV5-1
j_call: TRBJ2-1
d_call: TRBD1
cdr3_nt: TGCGCCAGCAGCCCGGACGGGACAGGGGTCTACAATGAGCAGTTCTTC
cdr3_aa: CASSPDGTGVYNEQFF

v_call: TRBV4-1
j_call: TRBJ1-2
d_call: NA
cdr3_nt: TGCGCCAGCAGCCAAGGCGTCGGGGGCGCGGGCTACTATGGCTACACCTTC
cdr3_aa: CASSQGVGGAGYYGYTF

v_call: TRBV6-5
j_call: TRBJ1-5
d_call: NA
cdr3_nt: TGTGCCAGCAGTTACGGGGCAGATAGCAATCAGCCCCAGCATTTT
cdr3_aa: CASSYGADSNQPQHF